This entry is about one TCR beta chain. This sample was included in a study of cytomegalovirus exposure and HLA in healthy donors. Vbeta (60) and Jbeta (13) primers were used in the PCR. Clones were read by immunoSEQ multiplex PCR, and TCRdb kept only the in-frame ones, dropping some. Found here are approximately 190,000 clones, about 84% of them singletons; the top ten hold less than 4.5%. The V and J ends lost 5 bases and 3 bases respectively, with 11 bases between them. Germline V gives CDR1 SGHTS, CDR2 YDEGEE. The CDR3 sequence is 13 residues long. This chain links TRBV5-8 with TRBJ1-2, with D unresolved. The receptor was isolated from a man in his fifties in good health and CMV-seronegative. The sequencing sample was made of PBMCs. The CDR3 bases are TGTGCCAGCAGATACGGGAGTTACTATGGCTACACCTTC. It yields the protein CASRYGSYYGYTF. The entire variable domain, with the rest obtained from reference TRBV5-8 and TRBJ1-2, is as follows: EAGVTQSPTHLIKTRGQQATLRCSPISGHTSVYWYQQALGLGLQFLLWYDEGEERNRGNFPPRFSGRQFPNYSSELNVNALELEDSALYLCASRYGSYYGYTFGSGTRLTVV.